The rows below give T cell receptor beta chains drawn from one sample of a study of shared clonotypes between healthy human individuals. The data were produced by immunoSEQ multiplex PCR, yet TCRdb's version contains in-frame clones alone and is incomplete. In the table there are 2 million to 2.5 million clones, 90% to 95% of which are singletons. The sample comprised naive CD4+ T cells from PBMCs. The receptors were gathered from a man aged 18 to 30 in good health. Some clones in this sample may be carry-over from other donors' samples. Each CDR3 is given without its conserved first and last residue.

>TRBV7-9|TRBJ1-1
ASRQEFTEAF
>TRBV5-1|TRBJ2-6
ASTDVQGSAGANVLT
>TRBV5-8|TRBJ1-2
ASSIVWVSNYGYT
>TRBV27|TRBJ2-1
ALTSVVSEF
>TRBV9|TRBJ2-3
ASSGRWLASDTQY
>TRBV6-4|TRBJ2-3
ASSDRGGDTQY
>TRBV4-3|TRBJ1-1
ASSRQLYTEAF
>TRBV30|TRBJ1-4
AWSVHRTGGEKLF
>TRBV27|TRBJ2-6
ASSSRAVVTAGANVLT
>TRBV5-1|TRBJ1-4
ASSAPGEKLF
>TRBV19|TRBJ1-5
ASTPQSLGQPQH
>TRBV7-2|TRBJ1-1
ASSRTGANTEAF
>TRBV25-1|TRBJ2-3
ASSGIAPDTQY
>TRBV2|TRBJ2-1
ASRPGLALNEQF
>TRBV28|TRBJ2-5
ASRKSSRGSGRVQETQY
>TRBV9|TRBJ2-1
ASSVGLQRGGEQF
>TRBV5-6|TRBJ2-5
ASSSWTFQETQY